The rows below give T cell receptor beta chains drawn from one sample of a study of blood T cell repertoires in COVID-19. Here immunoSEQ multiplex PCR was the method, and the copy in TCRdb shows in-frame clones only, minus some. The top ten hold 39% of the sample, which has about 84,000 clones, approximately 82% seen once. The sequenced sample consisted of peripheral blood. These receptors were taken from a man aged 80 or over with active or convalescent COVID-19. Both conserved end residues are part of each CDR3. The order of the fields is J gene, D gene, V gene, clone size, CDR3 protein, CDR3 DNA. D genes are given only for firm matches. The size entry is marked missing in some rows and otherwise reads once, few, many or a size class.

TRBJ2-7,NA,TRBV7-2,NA,CASSLAQGRYEQYF,TGTGCCAGCAGCTTAGCCCAGGGGCGGTACGAGCAGTACTTC
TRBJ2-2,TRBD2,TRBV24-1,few,CATSGLAGGTGELFF,TGTGCCACCAGTGGTCTAGCGGGAGGAACCGGGGAGCTGTTTTTT
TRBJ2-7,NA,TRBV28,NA,CASYTSRGAYEQYF,TGTGCCAGCTACACTTCACGGGGGGCATACGAGCAGTACTTC
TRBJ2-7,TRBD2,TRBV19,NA,CASSTTAGVFYEQYF,TGTGCCAGTAGTACGACAGCGGGGGTTTTCTACGAGCAGTACTTC
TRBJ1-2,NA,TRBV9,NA,CASSSQGFGGYTF,TGTGCCAGCAGCTCACAGGGTTTTGGGGGCTACACCTTC
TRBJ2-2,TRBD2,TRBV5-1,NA,CASSGRTSGYTGELFF,TGCGCCAGCAGCGGTCGGACTAGCGGATACACCGGGGAGCTGTTTTTT
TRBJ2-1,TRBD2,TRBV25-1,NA,CASSEFVASGDNEQFF,TGTGCCAGCAGTGAATTTGTGGCTAGCGGAGACAATGAGCAGTTCTTC
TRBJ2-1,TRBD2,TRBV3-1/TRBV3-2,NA,CASSLMSGRPNEQFF,TGTGCCAGCAGCCTAATGAGCGGGAGGCCCAATGAGCAGTTCTTC
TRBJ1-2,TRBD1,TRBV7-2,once,CASSSQTGGVSGYTF,TGTGCCAGCAGCTCCCAGACAGGGGGCGTAAGTGGCTACACCTTC
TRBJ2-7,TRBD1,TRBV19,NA,CASSMGTGDEQYF,TGTGCCAGTAGTATGGGAACAGGGGACGAGCAGTACTTC
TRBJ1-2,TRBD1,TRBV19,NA,CASSASTLGTGHYGYTF,TGTGCCAGTAGTGCGTCGACCTTAGGGACAGGACACTATGGCTACACCTTC
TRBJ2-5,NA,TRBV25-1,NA,CASSEDKYQETQYF,TGTGCCAGCAGTGAGGACAAGTACCAAGAGACCCAGTACTTC
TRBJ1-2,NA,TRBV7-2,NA,CASSSREADLYGYTF,TGTGCCAGCAGCTCCAGGGAGGCGGATCTCTATGGCTACACCTTC
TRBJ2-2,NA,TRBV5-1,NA,CASSFDKNTGELFF,TGCGCCAGCAGCTTTGACAAAAACACCGGGGAGCTGTTTTTT
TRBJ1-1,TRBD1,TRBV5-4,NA,CASSLGVRGDTEAFF,TGTGCCAGCAGCTTGGGGGTCAGGGGGGACACTGAAGCTTTCTTT
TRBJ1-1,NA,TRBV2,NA,CASGGGGMNTEAFF,TGTGCCAGCGGGGGCGGGGGCATGAACACTGAAGCTTTCTTT